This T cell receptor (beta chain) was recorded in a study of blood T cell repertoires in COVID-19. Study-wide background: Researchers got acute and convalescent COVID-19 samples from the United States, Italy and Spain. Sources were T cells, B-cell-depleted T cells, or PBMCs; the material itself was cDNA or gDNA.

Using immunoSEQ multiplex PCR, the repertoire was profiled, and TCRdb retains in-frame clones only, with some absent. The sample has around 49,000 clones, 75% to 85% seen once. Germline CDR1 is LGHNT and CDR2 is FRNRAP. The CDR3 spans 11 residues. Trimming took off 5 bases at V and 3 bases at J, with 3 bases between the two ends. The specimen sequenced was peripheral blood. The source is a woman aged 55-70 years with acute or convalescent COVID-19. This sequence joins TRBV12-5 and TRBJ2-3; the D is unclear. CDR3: CASGRTDTQYF. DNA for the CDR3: TGTGCTAGTGGTCGGACAGATACGCAGTATTTT.